The text below deals with one T cell receptor beta chain. The data belong to a study of blood T cell repertoires in COVID-19. Across the whole study: The samples span acute and convalescent COVID-19 from the United States, Italy and Spain. T cells, B-cell-depleted T cells, or PBMCs supplied cDNA or gDNA.

V shed 3 bases and J shed 1 base, with 10 bases lying between them. From germline, CDR1 is LNHDA and CDR2 SQIVND (reference sequence). CDR3 length: 15 residues. In the original workflow: The authors estimated nucleated cell counts from reference gene primer amplification. TCRdb's table, derived via immunoSEQ multiplex PCR, lists solely in-frame clones and lacks some. The DNA gave D and trimming, while V, J and clone size come from that table. This sample carries 150,000 to 200,000 clones, around 83% of them seen once, and the ten largest clones take more than 6.5%. The sample was peripheral blood. This receptor was identified in a woman older than 75 in a cohort sampled during active or convalescent COVID-19. The chain joins TRBV19 to TRBJ1-3; TRBD1 is a possible D gene (6 bases). This CDR3 is CASSMGGPSGNTIYF. The CDR3 DNA is TGTGCCAGTAGTATGGGGGGGCCTTCTGGAAACACCATATATTTT.